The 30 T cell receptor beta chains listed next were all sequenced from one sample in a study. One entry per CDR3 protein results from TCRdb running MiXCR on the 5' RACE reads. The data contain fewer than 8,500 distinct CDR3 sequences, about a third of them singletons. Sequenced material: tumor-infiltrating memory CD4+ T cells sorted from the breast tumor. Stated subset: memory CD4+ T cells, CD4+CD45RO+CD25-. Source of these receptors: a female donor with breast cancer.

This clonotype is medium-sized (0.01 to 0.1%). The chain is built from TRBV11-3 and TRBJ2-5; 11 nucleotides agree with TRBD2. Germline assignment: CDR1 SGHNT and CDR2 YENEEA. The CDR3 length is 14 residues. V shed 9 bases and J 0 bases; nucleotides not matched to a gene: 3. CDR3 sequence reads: CASRGLADQETQYF. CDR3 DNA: TGTGCCAGTAGGGGACTAGCGGACCAAGAGACCCAGTACTTC.

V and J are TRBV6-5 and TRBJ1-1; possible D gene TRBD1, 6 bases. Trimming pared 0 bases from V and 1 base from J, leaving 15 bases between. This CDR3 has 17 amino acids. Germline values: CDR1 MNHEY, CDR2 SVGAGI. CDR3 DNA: TGTGCCAGCAGTTACTCGAATGCCGGGACACAGAACACTGAAGCTTTCTTT. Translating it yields CASSYSNAGTQNTEAFF.

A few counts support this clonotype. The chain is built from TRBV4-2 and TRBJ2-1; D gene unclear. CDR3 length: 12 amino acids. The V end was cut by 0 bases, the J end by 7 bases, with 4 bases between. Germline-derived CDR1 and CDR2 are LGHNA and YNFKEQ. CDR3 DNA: TGTGCCAGCAGCCAAGATAGGAATGAGCAGTTCTTC. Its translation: CASSQDRNEQFF.

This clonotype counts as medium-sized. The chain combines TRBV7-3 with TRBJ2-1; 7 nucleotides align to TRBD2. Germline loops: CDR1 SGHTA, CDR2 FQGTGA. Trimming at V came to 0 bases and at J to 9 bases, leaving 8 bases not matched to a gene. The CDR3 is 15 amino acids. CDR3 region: CASSLTKTSTVEQFF. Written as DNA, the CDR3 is TGTGCCAGCAGCTTAACCAAGACTAGCACAGTTGAGCAGTTCTTC.

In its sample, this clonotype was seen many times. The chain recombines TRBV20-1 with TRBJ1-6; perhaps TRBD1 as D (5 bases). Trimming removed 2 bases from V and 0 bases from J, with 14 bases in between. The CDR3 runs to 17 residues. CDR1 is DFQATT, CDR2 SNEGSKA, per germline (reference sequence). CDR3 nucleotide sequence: TGCAGTGCTAGATCGACAGAACTTAGCTCCTATAATTCACCCCTCCACTTT. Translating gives CSARSTELSSYNSPLHF.

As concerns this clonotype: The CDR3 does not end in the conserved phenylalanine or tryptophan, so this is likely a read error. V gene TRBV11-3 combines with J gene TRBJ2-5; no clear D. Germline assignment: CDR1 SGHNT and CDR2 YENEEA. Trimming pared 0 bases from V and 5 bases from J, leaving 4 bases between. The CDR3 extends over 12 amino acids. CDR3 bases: TGTGCCAGCAGCTTAGACCCGGAGACCCAGTACTCC. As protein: CASSLDPETQYS.

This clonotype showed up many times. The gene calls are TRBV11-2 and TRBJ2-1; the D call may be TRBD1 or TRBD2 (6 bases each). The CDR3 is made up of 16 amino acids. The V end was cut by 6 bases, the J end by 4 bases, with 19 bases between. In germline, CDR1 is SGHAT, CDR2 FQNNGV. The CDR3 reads CASSTRQEGFYNEQFF. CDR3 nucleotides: TGTGCCAGCAGTACCCGACAGGAGGGATTTTACAATGAGCAGTTCTTC.

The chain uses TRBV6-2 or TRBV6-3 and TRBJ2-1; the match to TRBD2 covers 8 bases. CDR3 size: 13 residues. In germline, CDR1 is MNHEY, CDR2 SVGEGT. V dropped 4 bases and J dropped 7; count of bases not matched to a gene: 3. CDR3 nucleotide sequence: TGTGCCAGCAGTTCCGGACTAGCTAATGAGCAGTTCTTC. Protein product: CASSSGLANEQFF.

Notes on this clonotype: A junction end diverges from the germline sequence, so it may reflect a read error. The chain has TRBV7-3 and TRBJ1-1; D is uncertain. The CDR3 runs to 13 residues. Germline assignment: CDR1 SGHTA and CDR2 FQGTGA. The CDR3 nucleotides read TGTGCCAGCAGCTTCAATCCGAACACTGAAGCTCTCTTT. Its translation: CASSFNPNTEALF.

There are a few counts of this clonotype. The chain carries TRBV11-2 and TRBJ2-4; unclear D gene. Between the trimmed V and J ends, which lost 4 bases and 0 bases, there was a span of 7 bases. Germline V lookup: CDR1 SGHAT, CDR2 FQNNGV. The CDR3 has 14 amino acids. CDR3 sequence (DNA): TGTGCCAGCAGCTCAAGATTAGCCAAAAACATTCAGTACTTC. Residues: CASSSRLAKNIQYF.

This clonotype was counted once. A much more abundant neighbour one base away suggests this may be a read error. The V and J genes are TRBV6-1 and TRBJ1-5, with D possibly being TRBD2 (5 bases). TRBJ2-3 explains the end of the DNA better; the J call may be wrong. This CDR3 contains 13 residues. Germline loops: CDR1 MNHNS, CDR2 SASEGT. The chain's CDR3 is CANSDDGEQPQYF. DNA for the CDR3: TGTGCCAACAGTGACGACGGGGAACAGCCCCAGTATTTT.

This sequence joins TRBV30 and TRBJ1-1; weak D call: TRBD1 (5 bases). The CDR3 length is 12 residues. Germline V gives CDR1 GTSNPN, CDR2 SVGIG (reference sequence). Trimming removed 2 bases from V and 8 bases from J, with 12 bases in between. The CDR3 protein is CAWSRGPHEAFF. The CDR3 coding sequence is TGTGCCTGGAGTCGGGGCCCGCACGAAGCTTTCTTT.

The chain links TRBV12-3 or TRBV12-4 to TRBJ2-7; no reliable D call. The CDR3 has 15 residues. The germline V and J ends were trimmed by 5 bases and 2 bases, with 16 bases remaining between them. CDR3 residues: CASSPGTASTYEQYF. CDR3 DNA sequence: TGTGCCAGCAGTCCCGGCACAGCATCAACCTACGAGCAGTACTTC.

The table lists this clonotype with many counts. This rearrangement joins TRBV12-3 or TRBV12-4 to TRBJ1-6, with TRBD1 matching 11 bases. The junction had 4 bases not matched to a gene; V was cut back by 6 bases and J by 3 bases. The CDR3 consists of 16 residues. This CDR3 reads CASSGTGGFYNSPLHF. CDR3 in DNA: TGTGCCAGCAGCGGGACAGGGGGTTTCTATAATTCACCCCTCCACTTT.

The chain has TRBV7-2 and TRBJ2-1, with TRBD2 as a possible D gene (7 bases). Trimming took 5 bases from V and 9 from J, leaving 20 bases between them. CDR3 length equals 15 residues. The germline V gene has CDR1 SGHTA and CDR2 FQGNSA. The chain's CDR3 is CASSPRGAGRGEQFF. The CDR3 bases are TGTGCCAGCAGCCCCCGGGGGGCAGGGAGAGGTGAGCAGTTCTTC. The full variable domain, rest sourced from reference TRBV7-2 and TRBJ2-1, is GAGVSQSPSNKVTEKGKDVELRCDPISGHTALYWYRQSLGQGLEFLIYFQGNSAPDKSGLPSDRFSAERTGGSVSTLTIQRTQQEDSAVYLCASSPRGAGRGEQFFGPGTRLTVL.

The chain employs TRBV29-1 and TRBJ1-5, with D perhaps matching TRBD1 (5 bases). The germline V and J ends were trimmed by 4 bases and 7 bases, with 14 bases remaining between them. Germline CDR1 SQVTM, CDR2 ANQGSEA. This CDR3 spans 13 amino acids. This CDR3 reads CSVVGATGQPQHF. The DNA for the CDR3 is TGCAGCGTTGTAGGGGCCACTGGGCAGCCCCAGCATTTT. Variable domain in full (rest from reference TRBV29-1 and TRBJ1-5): SAVISQKPSRDICQRGTSLTIQCQVDSQVTMMFWYRQQPGQSLTLIATANQGSEATYESGFVIDKFPISRPNLTFSTLTVSNMSPEDSSIYLCSVVGATGQPQHFGDGTRLSIL.

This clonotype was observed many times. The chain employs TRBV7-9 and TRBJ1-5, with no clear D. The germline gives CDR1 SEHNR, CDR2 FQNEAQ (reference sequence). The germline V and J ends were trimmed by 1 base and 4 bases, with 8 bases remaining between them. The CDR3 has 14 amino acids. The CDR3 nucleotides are TGTGCCAGCAGCTTAGGCCTGGGGAATCAGCCCCAGCATTTT. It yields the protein CASSLGLGNQPQHF.

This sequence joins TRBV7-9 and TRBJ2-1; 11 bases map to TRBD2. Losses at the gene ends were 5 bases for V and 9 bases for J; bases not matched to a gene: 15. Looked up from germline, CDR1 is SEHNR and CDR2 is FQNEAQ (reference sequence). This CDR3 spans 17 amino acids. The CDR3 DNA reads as TGTGCCAGCAGCCCCCCTCCCCGGCTAGCGGGGGGAAGTGAGCAGTTCTTC. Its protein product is CASSPPPRLAGGSEQFF.

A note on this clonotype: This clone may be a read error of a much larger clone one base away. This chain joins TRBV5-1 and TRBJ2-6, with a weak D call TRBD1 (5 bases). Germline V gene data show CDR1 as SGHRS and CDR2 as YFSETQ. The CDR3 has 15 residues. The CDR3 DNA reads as TGCGCCAGCAGCATTTTAGCCAATGGGGCCAACGTCCTGGCTTTC. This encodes CASSILANGANVLAF.

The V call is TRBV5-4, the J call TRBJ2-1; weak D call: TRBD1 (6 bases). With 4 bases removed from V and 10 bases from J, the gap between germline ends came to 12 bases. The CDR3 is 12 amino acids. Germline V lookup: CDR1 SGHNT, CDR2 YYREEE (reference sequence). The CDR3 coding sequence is TGTGCCAGCAGCCAAGCGGACAGAGAGCAGTTCTTC. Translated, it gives CASSQADREQFF. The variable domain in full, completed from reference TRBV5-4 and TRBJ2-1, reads ETGVTQSPTHLIKTRGQQVTLRCSSQSGHNTVSWYQQALGQGPQFIFQYYREEENGRGNFPPRFSGLQFPNYSSELNVNALELDDSALYLCASSQADREQFFGPGTRLTVL.

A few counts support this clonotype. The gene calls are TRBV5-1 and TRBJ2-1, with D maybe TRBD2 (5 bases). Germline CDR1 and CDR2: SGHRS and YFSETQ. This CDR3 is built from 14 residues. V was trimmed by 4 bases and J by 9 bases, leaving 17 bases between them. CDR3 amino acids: CASSLGPPGVEQFF. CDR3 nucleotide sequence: TGCGCCAGCAGCCTCGGCCCTCCCGGGGTTGAGCAGTTCTTC.

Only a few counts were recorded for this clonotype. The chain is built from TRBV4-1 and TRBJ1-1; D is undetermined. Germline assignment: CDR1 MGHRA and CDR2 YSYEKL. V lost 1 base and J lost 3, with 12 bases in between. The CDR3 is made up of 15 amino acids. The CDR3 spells CASSQVRGRDTEAFF. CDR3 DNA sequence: TGCGCCAGCAGCCAAGTTCGCGGACGAGACACTGAAGCTTTCTTT.

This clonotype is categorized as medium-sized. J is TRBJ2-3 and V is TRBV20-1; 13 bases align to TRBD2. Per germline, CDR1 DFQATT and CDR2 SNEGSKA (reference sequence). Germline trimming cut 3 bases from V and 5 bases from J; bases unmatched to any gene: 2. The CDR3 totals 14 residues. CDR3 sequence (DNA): TGCAGTGCTAGCAGACTAGCGGGAGGAGATACGCAGTATTTT. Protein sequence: CSASRLAGGDTQYF.

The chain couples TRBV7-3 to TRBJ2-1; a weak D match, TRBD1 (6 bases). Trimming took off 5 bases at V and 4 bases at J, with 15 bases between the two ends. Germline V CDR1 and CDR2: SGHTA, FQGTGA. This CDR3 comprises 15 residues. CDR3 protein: CASSPKDSAYNEQFF. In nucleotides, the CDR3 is TGTGCCAGCAGCCCAAAGGACAGCGCTTACAATGAGCAGTTCTTC.

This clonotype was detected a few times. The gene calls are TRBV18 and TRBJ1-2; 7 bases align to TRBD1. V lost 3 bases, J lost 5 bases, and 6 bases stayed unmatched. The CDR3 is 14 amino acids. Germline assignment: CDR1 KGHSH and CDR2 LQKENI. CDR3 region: CASSPTGTAYGYTF. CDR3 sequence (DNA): TGTGCCAGCTCACCGACCGGGACAGCGTATGGCTACACCTTC.

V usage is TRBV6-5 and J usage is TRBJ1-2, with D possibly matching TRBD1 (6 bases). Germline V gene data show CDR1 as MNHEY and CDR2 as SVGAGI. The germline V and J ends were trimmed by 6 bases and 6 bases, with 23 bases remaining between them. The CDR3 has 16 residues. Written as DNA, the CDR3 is TGTGCCAGCAGCCGACAGGCTAATATCCTAGGGGATGGCTACACCTTC. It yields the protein CASSRQANILGDGYTF.

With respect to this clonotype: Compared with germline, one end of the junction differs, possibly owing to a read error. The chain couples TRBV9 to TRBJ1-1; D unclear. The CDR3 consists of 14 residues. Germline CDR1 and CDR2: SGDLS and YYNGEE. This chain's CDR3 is CVSSSRAMNTEAFF. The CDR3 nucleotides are TGTGTCAGCAGCTCTAGAGCCATGAACACTGAAGCCTTCTTT.

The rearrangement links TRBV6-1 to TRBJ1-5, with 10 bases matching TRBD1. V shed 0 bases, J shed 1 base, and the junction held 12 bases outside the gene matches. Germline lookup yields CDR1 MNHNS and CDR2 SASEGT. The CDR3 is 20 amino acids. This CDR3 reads CASSEALGDRGIWSNQPQHF. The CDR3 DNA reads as TGTGCCAGCAGTGAAGCGCTTGGGGACAGGGGTATTTGGAGCAATCAGCCCCAGCATTTT.

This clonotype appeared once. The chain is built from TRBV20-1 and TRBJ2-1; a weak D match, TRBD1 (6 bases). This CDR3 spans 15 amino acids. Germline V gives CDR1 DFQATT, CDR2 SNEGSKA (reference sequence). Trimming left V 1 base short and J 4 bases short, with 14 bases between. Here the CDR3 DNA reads TGCAGTGCTAGAGGTACAGGGATCGGGTACAATGAGCAGTTCTTC. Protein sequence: CSARGTGIGYNEQFF.

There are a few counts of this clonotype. The CDR3 nucleotides read TGTGCCAGCAGCTTAAGAGGACAGGGGGTAGCGGCCGGGGAGCTGTTTTTT. Translating it yields CASSLRGQGVAAGELFF. The V and J genes are TRBV7-9 and TRBJ2-2, with TRBD1 matching 10 bases. Germline trimming cut 2 bases from V and 6 bases from J; bases unmatched to any gene: 9. Germline CDR1 SEHNR, CDR2 FQNEAQ (reference sequence). This CDR3 spans 17 amino acids.